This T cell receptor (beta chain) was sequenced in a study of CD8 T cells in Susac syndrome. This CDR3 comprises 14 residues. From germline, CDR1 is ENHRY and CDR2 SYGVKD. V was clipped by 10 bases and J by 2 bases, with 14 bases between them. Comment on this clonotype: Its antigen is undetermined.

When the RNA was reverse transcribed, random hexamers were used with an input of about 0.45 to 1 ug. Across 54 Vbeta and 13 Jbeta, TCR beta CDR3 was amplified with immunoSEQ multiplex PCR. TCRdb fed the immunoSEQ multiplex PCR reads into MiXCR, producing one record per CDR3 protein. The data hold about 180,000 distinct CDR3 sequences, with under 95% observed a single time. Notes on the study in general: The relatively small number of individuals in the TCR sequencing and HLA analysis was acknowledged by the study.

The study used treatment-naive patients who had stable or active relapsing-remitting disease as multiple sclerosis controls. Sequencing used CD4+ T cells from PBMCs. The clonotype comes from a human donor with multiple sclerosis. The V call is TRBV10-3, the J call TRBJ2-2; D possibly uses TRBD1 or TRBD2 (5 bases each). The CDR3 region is CANSDGGNTGELFF. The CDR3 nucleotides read TGTGCCAACTCCGATGGGGGTAACACCGGGGAGCTGTTTTTT.